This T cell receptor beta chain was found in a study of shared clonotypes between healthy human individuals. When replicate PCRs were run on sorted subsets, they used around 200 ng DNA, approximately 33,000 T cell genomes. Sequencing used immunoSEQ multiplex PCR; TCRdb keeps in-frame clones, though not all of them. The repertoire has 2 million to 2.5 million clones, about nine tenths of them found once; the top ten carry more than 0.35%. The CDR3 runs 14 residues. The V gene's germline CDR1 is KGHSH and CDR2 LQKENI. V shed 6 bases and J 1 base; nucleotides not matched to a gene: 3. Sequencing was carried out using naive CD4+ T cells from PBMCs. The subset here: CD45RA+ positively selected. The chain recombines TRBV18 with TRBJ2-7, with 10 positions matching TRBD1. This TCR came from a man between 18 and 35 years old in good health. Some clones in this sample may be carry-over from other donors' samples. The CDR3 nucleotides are TGTGCCAGCTCTAGACAGGGGGCGTCCTACGAGCAGTACTTC. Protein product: CASSRQGASYEQYF.